What follows is one T cell receptor (beta chain) and its context. Antigen specificity is unknown. The data were obtained in a study of T cell repertoires in cytomegalovirus infection. Study results and limitations: Ex vivo, HLA-C-restricted CMV-specific TCR beta clonotypes prevailed over the rest of the response.

MiXCR, applied by TCRdb to the reads, yields one record per CDR3 protein. The repertoire consists of 150,000 to 200,000 distinct CDR3 sequences, with less than 25% occurring once and the leading ten covering 25%. The length of the CDR3 is 12 residues. V gave up 11 bases and J gave up 5 bases, with 15 bases separating them. Germline loops: CDR1 SNHLY, CDR2 FYNNEI. The rearrangement joins TRBV2 to TRBJ2-5; perhaps TRBD1 as D (6 bases). This specimen was CD8+ T cells from cultured PBMCs, taken from culture after CMV antigen stimulation. This TCR derives from a human donor in good health (CMV status not recorded). Some clones in this sample may be carry-over from other donors' samples. CDR3 nucleotides: TGTGCCTGCCTCCGGGACAAGGAGACCCAGTACTTC. Translating gives CACLRDKETQYF.